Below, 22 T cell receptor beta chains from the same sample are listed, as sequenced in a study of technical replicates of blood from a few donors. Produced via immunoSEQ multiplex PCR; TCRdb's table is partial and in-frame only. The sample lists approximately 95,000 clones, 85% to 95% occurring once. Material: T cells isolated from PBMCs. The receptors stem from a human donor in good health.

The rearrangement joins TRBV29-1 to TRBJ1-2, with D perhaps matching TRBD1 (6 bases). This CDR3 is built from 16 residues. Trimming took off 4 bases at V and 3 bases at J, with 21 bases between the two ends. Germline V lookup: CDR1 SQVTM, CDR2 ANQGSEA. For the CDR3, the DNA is TGCAGCGTTGTCCCACCTGCAGGGGCTGGCCACTATGGCTACACCTTC. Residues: CSVVPPAGAGHYGYTF.

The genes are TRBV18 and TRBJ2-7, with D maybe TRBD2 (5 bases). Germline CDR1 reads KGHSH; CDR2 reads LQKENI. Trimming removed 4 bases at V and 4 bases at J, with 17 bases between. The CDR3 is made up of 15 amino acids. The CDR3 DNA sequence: TGTGCCAGCTCACGGCCCCTGAGAGGGTATTACGAGCAGTACTTC. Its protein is CASSRPLRGYYEQYF.

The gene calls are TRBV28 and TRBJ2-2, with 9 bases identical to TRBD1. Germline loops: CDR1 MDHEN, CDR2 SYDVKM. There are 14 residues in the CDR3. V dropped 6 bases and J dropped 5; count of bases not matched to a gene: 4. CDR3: CASSRQGVTGELFF. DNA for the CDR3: TGTGCCAGCAGCCGACAGGGGGTAACCGGGGAGCTGTTTTTT. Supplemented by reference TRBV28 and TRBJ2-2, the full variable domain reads DVKVTQSSRYLVKRTGEKVFLECVQDMDHENMFWYRQDPGLGLRLIYFSYDVKMKEKGDIPEGYSVSREKKERFSLILESASTNQTSMYLCASSRQGVTGELFFGEGSRLTVL.

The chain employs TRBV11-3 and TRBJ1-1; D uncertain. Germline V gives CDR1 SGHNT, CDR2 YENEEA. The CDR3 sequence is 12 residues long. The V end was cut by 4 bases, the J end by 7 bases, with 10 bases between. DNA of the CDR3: TGTGCCAGCAGCTCGGTGAGCGGTGAAGCTTTCTTT. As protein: CASSSVSGEAFF.

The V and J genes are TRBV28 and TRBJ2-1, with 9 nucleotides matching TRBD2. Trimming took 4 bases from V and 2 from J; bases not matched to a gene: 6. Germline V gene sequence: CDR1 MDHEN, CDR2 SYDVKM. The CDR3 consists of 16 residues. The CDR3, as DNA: TGTGCCAGCAGTTATTGGCGGGAGGGGACCTACAATGAGCAGTTCTTC. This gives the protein CASSYWREGTYNEQFF.

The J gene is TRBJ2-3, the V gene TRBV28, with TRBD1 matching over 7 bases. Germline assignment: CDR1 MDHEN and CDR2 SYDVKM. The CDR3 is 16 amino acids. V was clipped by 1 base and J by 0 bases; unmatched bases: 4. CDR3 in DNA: TGTGCCAGCAGTTTATCAGCGACAGGGAGCACAGATACGCAGTATTTT. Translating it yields CASSLSATGSTDTQYF.

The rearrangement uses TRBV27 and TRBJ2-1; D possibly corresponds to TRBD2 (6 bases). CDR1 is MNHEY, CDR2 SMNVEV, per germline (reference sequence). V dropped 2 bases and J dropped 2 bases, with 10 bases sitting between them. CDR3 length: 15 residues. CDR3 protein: CASSLGRGAYNEQFF. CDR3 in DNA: TGTGCCAGCAGTTTAGGGCGGGGTGCCTACAATGAGCAGTTCTTC.

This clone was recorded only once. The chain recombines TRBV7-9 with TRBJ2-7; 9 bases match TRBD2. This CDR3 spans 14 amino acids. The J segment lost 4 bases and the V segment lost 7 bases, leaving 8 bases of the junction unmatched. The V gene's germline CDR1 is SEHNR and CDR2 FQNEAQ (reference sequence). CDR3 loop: CASIPREGRYEQYF. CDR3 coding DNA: TGTGCCAGCATCCCGCGGGAGGGCCGGTACGAGCAGTACTTC.

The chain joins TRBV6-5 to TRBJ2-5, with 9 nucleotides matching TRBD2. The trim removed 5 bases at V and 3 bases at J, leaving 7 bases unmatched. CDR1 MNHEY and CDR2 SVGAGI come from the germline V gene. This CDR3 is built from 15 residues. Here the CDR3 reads CASSNALAGKETQYF. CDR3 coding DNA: TGTGCCAGCAGTAACGCTCTAGCGGGGAAAGAGACCCAGTACTTC.

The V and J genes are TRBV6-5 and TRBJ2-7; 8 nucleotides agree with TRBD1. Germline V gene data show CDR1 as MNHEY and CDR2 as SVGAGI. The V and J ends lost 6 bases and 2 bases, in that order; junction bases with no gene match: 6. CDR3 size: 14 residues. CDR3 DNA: TGTGCCAGCAGAACAGGGGGTTTAGCCTACGAGCAGTACTTC. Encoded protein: CASRTGGLAYEQYF.

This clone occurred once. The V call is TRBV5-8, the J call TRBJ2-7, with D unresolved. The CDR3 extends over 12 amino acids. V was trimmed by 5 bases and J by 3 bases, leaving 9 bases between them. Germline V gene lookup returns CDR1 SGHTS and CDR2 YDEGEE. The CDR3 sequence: CASRPYVYEQYF. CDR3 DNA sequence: TGTGCCAGCAGGCCCTATGTCTACGAGCAGTACTTC.

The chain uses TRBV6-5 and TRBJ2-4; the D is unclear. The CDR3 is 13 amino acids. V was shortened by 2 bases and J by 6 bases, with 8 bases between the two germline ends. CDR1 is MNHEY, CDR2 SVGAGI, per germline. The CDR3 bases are TGTGCCAGCAGTTACCGGGTCTCAAACATTCAGTACTTC. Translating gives CASSYRVSNIQYF.

CDR3 nucleotides: TGTGCCAGACGATACCCGGACAGGGGATACACTGAAGCTTTCTTT. This encodes CARRYPDRGYTEAFF. The chain couples TRBV6-5 to TRBJ1-1; 9 positions agree with TRBD1. V trimming: 9 bases; J trimming: 3 bases; junction bases outside the gene matches: 11. CDR1 and CDR2 from the germline V gene are MNHEY and SVGAGI. This CDR3 is built from 15 residues.

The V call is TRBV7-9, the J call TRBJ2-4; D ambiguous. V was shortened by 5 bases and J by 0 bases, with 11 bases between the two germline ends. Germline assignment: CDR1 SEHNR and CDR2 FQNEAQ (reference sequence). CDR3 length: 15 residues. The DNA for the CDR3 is TGTGCCAGCAGCCCAGAGACTCTAGCCAAAAACATTCAGTACTTC. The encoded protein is CASSPETLAKNIQYF.

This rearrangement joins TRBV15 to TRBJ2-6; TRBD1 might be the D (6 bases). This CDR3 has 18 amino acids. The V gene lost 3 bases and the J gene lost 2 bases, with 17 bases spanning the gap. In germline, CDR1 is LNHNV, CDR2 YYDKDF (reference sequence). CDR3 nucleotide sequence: TGTGCCACCAGCAGTGATAGGGGGATGAAGACTGGGGCCAACGTCCTGACTTTC. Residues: CATSSDRGMKTGANVLTF. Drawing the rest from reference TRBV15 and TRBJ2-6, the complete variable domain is DAMVIQNPRYQVTQFGKPVTLSCSQTLNHNVMYWYQQKSSQAPKLLFHYYDKDFNNEADTPDNFQSRRPNTSFCFLDIRSPGLGDTAMYLCATSSDRGMKTGANVLTFGAGSRLTVL.

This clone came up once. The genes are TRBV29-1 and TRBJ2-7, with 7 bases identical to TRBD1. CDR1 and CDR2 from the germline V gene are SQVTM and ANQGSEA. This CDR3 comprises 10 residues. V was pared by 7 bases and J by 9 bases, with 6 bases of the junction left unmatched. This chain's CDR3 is CSAIGTAQYF. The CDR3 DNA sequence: TGCAGCGCTATCGGGACAGCGCAGTACTTC.

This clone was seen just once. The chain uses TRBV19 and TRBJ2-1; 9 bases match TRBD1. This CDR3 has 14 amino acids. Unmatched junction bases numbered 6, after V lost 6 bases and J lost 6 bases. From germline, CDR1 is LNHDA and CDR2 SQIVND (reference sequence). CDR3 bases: TGTGCCAGTAGCCCGGGACAGGGTGGCAATGAGCAGTTCTTC. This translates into CASSPGQGGNEQFF.

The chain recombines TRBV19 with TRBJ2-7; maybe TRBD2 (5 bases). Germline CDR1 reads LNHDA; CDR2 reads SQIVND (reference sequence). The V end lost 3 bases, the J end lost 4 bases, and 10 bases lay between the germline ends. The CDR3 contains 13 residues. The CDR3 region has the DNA TGTGCCAGTAGTATGGCCCCGGGGTACGAGCAGTACTTC. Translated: CASSMAPGYEQYF. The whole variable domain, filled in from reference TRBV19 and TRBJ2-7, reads DGGITQSPKYLFRKEGQNVTLSCEQNLNHDAMYWYRQDPGQGLRLIYYSQIVNDFQKGDIAEGYSVSREKKESFPLTVTSAQKNPTAFYLCASSMAPGYEQYFGPGTRLTVT.

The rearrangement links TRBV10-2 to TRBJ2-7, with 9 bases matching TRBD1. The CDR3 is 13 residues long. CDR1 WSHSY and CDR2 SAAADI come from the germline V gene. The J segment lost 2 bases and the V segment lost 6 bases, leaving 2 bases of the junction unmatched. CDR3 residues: CASSRDRAYEQYF. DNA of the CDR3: TGCGCCAGCAGCCGGGACAGGGCCTACGAGCAGTACTTC.

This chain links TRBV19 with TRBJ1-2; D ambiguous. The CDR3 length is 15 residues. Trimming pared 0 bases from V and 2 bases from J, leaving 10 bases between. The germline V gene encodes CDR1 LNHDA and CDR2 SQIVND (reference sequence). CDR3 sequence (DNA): TGTGCCAGTAGTATAGATCGTTGGCTGAACTATGGCTACACCTTC. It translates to CASSIDRWLNYGYTF.

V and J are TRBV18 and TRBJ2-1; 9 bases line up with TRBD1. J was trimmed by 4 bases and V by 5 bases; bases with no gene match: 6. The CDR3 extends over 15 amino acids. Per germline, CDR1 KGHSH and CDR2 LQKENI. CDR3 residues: CASSTTGGQYNEQFF. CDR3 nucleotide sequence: TGTGCCAGCTCAACAACAGGGGGCCAATACAATGAGCAGTTCTTC. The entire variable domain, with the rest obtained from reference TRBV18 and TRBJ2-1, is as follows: NAGVMQNPRHLVRRRGQEARLRCSPMKGHSHVYWYRQLPEEGLKFMVYLQKENIIDESGMPKERFSAEFPKEGPSILRIQQVVRGDSAAYFCASSTTGGQYNEQFFGPGTRLTVL.

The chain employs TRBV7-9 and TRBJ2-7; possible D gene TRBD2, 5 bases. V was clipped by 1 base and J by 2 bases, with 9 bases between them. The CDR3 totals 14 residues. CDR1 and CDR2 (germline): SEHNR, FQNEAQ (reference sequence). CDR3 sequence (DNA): TGTGCCAGCAGCTTAGGAGGACTTACCTACGAGCAGTACTTC. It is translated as CASSLGGLTYEQYF.